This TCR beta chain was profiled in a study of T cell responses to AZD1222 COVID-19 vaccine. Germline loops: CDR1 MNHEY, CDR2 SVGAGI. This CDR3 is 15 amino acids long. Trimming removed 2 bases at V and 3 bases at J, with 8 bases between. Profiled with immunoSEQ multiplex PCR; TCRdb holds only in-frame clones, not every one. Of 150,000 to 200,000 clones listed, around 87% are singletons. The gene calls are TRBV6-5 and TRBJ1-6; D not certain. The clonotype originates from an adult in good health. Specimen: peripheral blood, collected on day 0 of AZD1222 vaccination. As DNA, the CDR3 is TGTGCCAGCAGTTACGCGGTAGACTATAATTCACCCCTCCACTTT. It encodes CASSYAVDYNSPLHF.